Each of the 21 T cell receptor beta chains below was sequenced from the same sample in a study of metastatic and nonmetastatic thyroid tumors. TCRdb re-called clones from the PCR reads using MiXCR. The sample has some 93,000 clones, over 9.5% seen once; the top ten hold approximately 10%. All patients reached thyroid surgery having received no treatment beforehand. Sequencing was done on a sample of blood. These receptors were collected from a female donor with papillary thyroid cancer or a benign thyroid nodule (not recorded which). Some clones in this sample may be carry-over from other donors' samples.

This clone was recorded many times. The chain combines TRBV15 with TRBJ1-4; the D is unclear. V lost 9 bases and J 8 bases, leaving 16 bases between the germline ends. Germline V CDR1 and CDR2: LNHNV, YYDKDF (reference sequence). The CDR3 consists of 13 residues. The CDR3 here is CATQRHELEKLFF. The CDR3 coding sequence is TGTGCCACTCAGCGGCACGAACTAGAAAAACTGTTTTTT. Complete variable domain (other parts from reference TRBV15 and TRBJ1-4): DAMVIQNPRYQVTQFGKPVTLSCSQTLNHNVMYWYQQKSSQAPKLLFHYYDKDFNNEADTPDNFQSRRPNTSFCFLDIRSPGLGDTAMYLCATQRHELEKLFFGSGTQLSVL.

This clone was counted ten times or more. CDR3 loop: CASSVQATYEQYF. CDR3 nucleotides: TGTGCCAGCAGTGTCCAGGCTACCTACGAGCAGTACTTC. The chain carries TRBV28 and TRBJ2-7; D unclear. V lost 5 bases to trimming and J lost 2 bases, with 10 bases between them. CDR3 length equals 13 residues. In germline, CDR1 is MDHEN, CDR2 SYDVKM.

This clone was observed many times. The chain couples TRBV29-1 to TRBJ2-7; D is tentatively TRBD1 or TRBD2 (7 bases each). From germline, CDR1 is SQVTM and CDR2 ANQGSEA. The V and J ends lost 0 bases and 7 bases respectively, with 13 bases between them. The CDR3 runs to 13 residues. CDR3: CSVEDRGGREQYF. CDR3 in DNA: TGCAGCGTTGAAGACAGGGGGGGGAGAGAGCAGTACTTC.

This clone was recorded at least ten times. The chain combines TRBV18 with TRBJ2-1; D is perhaps TRBD2 (6 bases). This CDR3 comprises 15 residues. Trimming removed 3 bases from V and 9 bases from J, with 18 bases in between. The germline CDR1 and CDR2 sequences are KGHSH and LQKENI. The CDR3 sequence is CASSPPGTFRREQFF. Written as DNA, the CDR3 is TGTGCCAGCTCACCCCCAGGGACTTTCCGACGTGAGCAGTTCTTC. Looking up the rest from reference TRBV18 and TRBJ2-1 gives the full variable domain: NAGVMQNPRHLVRRRGQEARLRCSPMKGHSHVYWYRQLPEEGLKFMVYLQKENIIDESGMPKERFSAEFPKEGPSILRIQQVVRGDSAAYFCASSPPGTFRREQFFGPGTRLTVL.

There are a few counts of this clone. The same CDR3 arises from other DNA sequences in this sample as well. This chain uses TRBV28 with TRBJ2-4; D may be TRBD2 (6 bases). The CDR3 totals 20 residues. The germline V gene has CDR1 MDHEN and CDR2 SYDVKM. V lost 1 base and J lost 0, with 22 bases in between. In DNA form, the CDR3 reads TGTGCCAGCAGTTTATTTCTTCGGGAGACTGACTTTCTAGCCAAAAACATTCAGTACTTC. Amino acids: CASSLFLRETDFLAKNIQYF.

In this sample, this clone turned up many times. V gene TRBV20-1 combines with J gene TRBJ2-1; D is unclear. The germline V gene has CDR1 DFQATT and CDR2 SNEGSKA (reference sequence). CDR3 length equals 12 residues. Trimming cost V 3 bases and J 7 bases, with 10 bases left between them. The CDR3 DNA reads as TGCAGTGCTAGTAGGGATGGGAATGAGCAGTTCTTC. This sequence encodes CSASRDGNEQFF.

This clone was recorded at least ten times. The CDR3, as DNA: TGTGCCAGCAGTTTAAGGCGCTCCTACGAGCAGTACTTC. Translating it yields CASSLRRSYEQYF. The rearrangement links TRBV12-3 or TRBV12-4 to TRBJ2-7; D is unresolved. The length of the CDR3 is 13 residues. The V end lost 2 bases, the J end lost 0 bases, and 5 bases lay between the germline ends.

This clone was detected many times. The chain has TRBV9 and TRBJ2-7; D remains unclear. Trimming cost V 3 bases and J 2 bases, with 9 bases left between them. The CDR3 loop spans 13 amino acids. CDR1 and CDR2 (germline): SGDLS, YYNGEE. The CDR3 nucleotides are TGTGCCAGCAGCGCTACTGCAACCTACGAGCAGTACTTC. This codes for CASSATATYEQYF.

This clone was observed many times. For the CDR3, the DNA is TGTGCCAGTCGAGTGGGGACTTCTGGGGAGACCCAGTACTTC. This encodes CASRVGTSGETQYF. The chain is built from TRBV28 and TRBJ2-5; D might be TRBD2 (6 bases). Per the germline V gene, CDR1 is MDHEN and CDR2 is SYDVKM. The V gene lost 9 bases and the J gene lost 5 bases, with 19 bases spanning the gap. The CDR3 loop spans 14 amino acids.

The sample holds many counts of this clone. This likely comes from a read error, as the CDR3 has no conserved phenylalanine or tryptophan at its end. This chain links TRBV12-3 or TRBV12-4 with TRBJ2-2; D is unclear. The CDR3 has 12 amino acids. Trimming shortened V by 5 bases and J by 6 bases, and 7 bases separated the two germline ends. This chain's CDR3 is CASSSPPGELFL. The CDR3 bases are TGTGCCAGCAGTAGCCCTCCCGGGGAGCTGTTTCTT.

The rearrangement links TRBV20-1 to TRBJ2-1, with D possibly being TRBD2 (5 bases). CDR3 length: 10 residues. The germline gives CDR1 DFQATT, CDR2 SNEGSKA (reference sequence). V lost 3 bases and J 10 bases, leaving 7 bases between the germline ends. The CDR3 DNA reads as TGCAGTGCTAGCCGGGAAGAGCAGTTCTTC. Translation gives CSASREEQFF.

The chain is built from TRBV5-6 and TRBJ1-6; TRBD1 agrees at 9 bases. The V and J ends lost 3 bases and 10 bases, in that order; junction bases with no gene match: 11. The germline gives CDR1 SGHDT, CDR2 YYEEEE. The CDR3 contains 16 residues. CDR3 sequence: CASSSLIDRGSSPLHF. CDR3 DNA: TGTGCCAGCAGCTCACTAATCGACAGGGGGTCATCACCCCTCCACTTT.

This clone was seen ten or more times. Other DNA sequences of this sample code for an identical CDR3. In DNA form, the CDR3 reads TGTGCCAGCAGCCCCCGGGCGGGGGGGCTCGGGGCCAACGTCCTGACTTTC. This encodes CASSPRAGGLGANVLTF. V and J are TRBV7-6 and TRBJ2-6, with 9 positions matching TRBD2. The CDR3 length is 17 residues. Losses at the gene ends were 5 bases for V and 4 bases for J; bases not matched to a gene: 9. CDR1 is SGHVS, CDR2 FNYEAQ, per germline.

The rearrangement joins TRBV11-1 to TRBJ2-3; D might be TRBD1 (6 bases). The CDR3 sequence is 16 residues long. Germline V gene sequence: CDR1 SGHAT, CDR2 FQDESV (reference sequence). Trimming removed 4 bases at V and 5 bases at J, with 19 bases between. The CDR3 coding sequence is TGTGCCAGCAGCTCCAATCAGGGGTCAGCCGTAGATACGCAGTATTTT. Translation gives CASSSNQGSAVDTQYF.

This clone was detected many times. The chain is built from TRBV6-2 or TRBV6-3 and TRBJ2-7, with 12 nucleotides matching TRBD2. V was pared by 4 bases and J by 1 base, with 5 bases of the junction left unmatched. Germline CDR1 and CDR2: MNHEY and SVGEGT. The CDR3 has 16 residues. The CDR3, as DNA: TGTGCCAGCAGTTCCTCGACTAGCGGGAGATCCTACGAGCAGTACTTC. Encoded protein: CASSSSTSGRSYEQYF.

At least ten counts were recorded for this clone. This chain uses TRBV28 with TRBJ2-5; possible D gene TRBD1, 6 bases. Germline V lookup: CDR1 MDHEN, CDR2 SYDVKM. This CDR3 is built from 14 residues. V was clipped by 6 bases and J by 4 bases, with 15 bases between them. The CDR3 loop is CASRGGAFLETQYF. The DNA of the CDR3 is TGTGCCAGCAGAGGGGGAGCGTTCCTAGAGACCCAGTACTTC.

This clone was observed a handful of times. The CDR3 sequence is CASKSGQGYEQYF. In nucleotides, the CDR3 is TGTGCCAGCAAGTCGGGACAGGGTTACGAGCAGTACTTC. V and J are TRBV6-1 and TRBJ2-7; 9 bases are a match to TRBD1. The germline V gene has CDR1 MNHNS and CDR2 SASEGT. This CDR3 comprises 13 residues. V lost 7 bases, J lost 4 bases, and 5 bases stayed unmatched.

A few counts support this clone. This sequence may be a read error, since a much larger clone differs from it by one base. V and J are TRBV19 and TRBJ2-7; D is ambiguous. Trimming cost V 4 bases and J 4 bases, with 11 bases left between them. The CDR3 totals 13 residues. Germline V CDR1 and CDR2: LNHDA, SQIVND (reference sequence). CDR3 loop: CASSTVHQYEQYF. CDR3 in DNA: TGTGCCAGTAGTACCGTACACCAGTACGAGCAGTACTTC. The full variable domain, rest sourced from reference TRBV19 and TRBJ2-7, is DGGITQSPKYLFRKEGQNVTLSCEQNLNHDAMYWYRQDPGQGLRLIYYSQIVNDFQKGDIAEGYSVSREKKESFPLTVTSAQKNPTAFYLCASSTVHQYEQYFGPGTRLTVT.

The V gene is TRBV24-1, the J gene TRBJ1-2; 7 bases agree with TRBD1. The CDR3 is made up of 14 amino acids. The germline V gene has CDR1 KGHDR and CDR2 SFDVKD. V lost 3 bases, J lost 7 bases, and 7 bases stayed unmatched. In DNA, the CDR3 is TGTGCCACCAGTGATCGGCGAGGGGGCTCTGGCTACACCTTC. Translation: CATSDRRGGSGYTF.

This clone was counted ten times or more. DNA of the CDR3: TGCAGTGCTAGAGATGGGGAATGGGGACGGGCGAGCTCCTATAATTCACCCCTCCACTTT. Amino acid sequence: CSARDGEWGRASSYNSPLHF. The chain combines TRBV20-1 with TRBJ1-6; weak D call: TRBD1 (5 bases). The V gene's germline CDR1 is DFQATT and CDR2 SNEGSKA (reference sequence). The CDR3 is made up of 20 amino acids. Trimming stripped 0 bases from V and 0 bases from J, with 21 bases between.

The chain links TRBV20-1 to TRBJ1-2; a possible D gene is TRBD1 (6 bases). CDR1 is DFQATT and CDR2 is SNEGSKA in the germline V gene (reference sequence). V lost 4 bases to trimming and J lost 4 bases, with 19 bases between them. This CDR3 region has 15 residues. The CDR3 region is CSAIPPWGHVYGYTF. CDR3 nucleotides: TGCAGTGCTATCCCCCCTTGGGGACATGTCTATGGCTACACCTTC.